The T cell receptor beta chain under discussion was sequenced for a study of CD8 T cells in ankylosing spondylitis. Regarding the study as a whole: Reportedly, matched ankylosing spondylitis synovial fluid was significantly enriched for disease-linked clones. Disease-linked clones, CD8+, were relatively rare in peripheral blood. Previously reported in reactive arthritis synovial fluid and blood were some of the motif variants. Made up of eight or nine highly homologous variants, a TCR beta motif appeared characteristic of ankylosing spondylitis blood.

Each TCR beta library was made by quantitative 5'-RACE that incorporated molecular barcodes. TCRdb re-analysed the 5' RACE reads in MiXCR, keeping a single row per CDR3 protein. The table shows approximately 540,000 distinct CDR3 sequences, with roughly 13% occurring only once. For this clonotype: Its antigen is unidentified. This sequence may be a read error, since a much larger clone differs from it by one base.

This clonotype originated in a male donor with ankylosing spondylitis. Sequenced: blood, either unsorted or a sorted T cell fraction (not recorded which).

CDR3 in amino acids: CASSHAGSSYNEQFF. The CDR3 nucleotides are TGTGCCAGCAGCCACGCGGGGAGCTCCTACAATGAGCAGTTCTTC. The chain joins TRBV3-1 to TRBJ2-1, with a weak D call TRBD2 (6 bases). The V gene's germline CDR1 is LGHDT and CDR2 YNNKEL (reference sequence). The CDR3 is 15 residues long. Trimming shortened V by 3 bases and J by 0 bases, and 9 bases separated the two germline ends.